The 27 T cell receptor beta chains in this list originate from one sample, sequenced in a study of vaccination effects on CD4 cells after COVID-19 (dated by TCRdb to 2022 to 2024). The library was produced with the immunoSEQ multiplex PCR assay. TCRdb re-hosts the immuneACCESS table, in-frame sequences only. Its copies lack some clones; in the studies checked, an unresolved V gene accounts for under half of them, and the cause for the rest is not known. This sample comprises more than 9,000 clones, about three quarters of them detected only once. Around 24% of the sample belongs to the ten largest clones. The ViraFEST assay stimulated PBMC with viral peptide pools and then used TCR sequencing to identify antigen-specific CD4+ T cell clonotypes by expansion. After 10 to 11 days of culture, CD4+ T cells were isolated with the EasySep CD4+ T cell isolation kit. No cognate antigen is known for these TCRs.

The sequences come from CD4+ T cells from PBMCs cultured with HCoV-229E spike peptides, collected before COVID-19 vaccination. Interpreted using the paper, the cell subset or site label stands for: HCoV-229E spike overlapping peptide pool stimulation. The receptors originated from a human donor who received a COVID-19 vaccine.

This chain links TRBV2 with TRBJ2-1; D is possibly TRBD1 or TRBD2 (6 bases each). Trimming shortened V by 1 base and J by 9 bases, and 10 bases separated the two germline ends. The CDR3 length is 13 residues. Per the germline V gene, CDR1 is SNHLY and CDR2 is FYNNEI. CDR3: CASSEVEGGEQFF. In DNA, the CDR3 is TGTGCCAGCAGTGAAGTTGAGGGGGGTGAGCAGTTCTTC.

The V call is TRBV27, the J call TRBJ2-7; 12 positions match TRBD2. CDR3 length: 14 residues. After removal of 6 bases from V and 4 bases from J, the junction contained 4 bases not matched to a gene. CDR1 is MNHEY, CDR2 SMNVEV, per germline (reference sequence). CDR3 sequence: CASSRTSGKYEQYF. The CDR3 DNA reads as TGTGCCAGCAGCCGGACTAGCGGGAAATACGAGCAGTACTTC.

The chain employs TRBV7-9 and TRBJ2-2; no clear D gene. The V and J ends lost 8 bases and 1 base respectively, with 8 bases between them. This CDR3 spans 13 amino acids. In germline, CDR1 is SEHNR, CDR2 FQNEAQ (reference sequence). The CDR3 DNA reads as TGTGCCAGCGCCTCAGTGAACACCGGGGAGCTGTTTTTT. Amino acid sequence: CASASVNTGELFF.

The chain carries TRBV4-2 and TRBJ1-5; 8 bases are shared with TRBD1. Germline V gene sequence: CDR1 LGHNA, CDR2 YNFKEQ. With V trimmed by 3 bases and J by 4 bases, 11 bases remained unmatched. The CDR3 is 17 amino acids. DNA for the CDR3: TGTGCCAGCAGCCAGCCCCAGGCCCGGACAGGGAATCAGCCCCAGCATTTT. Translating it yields CASSQPQARTGNQPQHF.

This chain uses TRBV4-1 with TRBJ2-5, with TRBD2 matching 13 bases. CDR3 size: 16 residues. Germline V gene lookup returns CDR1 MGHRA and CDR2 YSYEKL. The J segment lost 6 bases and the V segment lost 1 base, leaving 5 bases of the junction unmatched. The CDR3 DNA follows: TGCGCCAGCAGCCAAGGGGGGACTAGCGGGGCGAAGACCCAGTACTTC. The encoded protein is CASSQGGTSGAKTQYF.

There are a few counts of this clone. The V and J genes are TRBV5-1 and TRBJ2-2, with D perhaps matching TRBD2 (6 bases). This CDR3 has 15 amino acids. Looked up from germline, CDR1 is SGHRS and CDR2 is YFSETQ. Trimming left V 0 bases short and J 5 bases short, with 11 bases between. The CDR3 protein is CASSLGGGSTGELFF. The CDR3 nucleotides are TGCGCCAGCAGCTTGGGTGGAGGGAGTACCGGGGAGCTGTTTTTT. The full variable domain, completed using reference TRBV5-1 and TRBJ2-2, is KAGVTQTPRYLIKTRGQQVTLSCSPISGHRSVSWYQQTPGQGLQFLFEYFSETQRNKGNFPGRFSGRQFSNSRSEMNVSTLELGDSALYLCASSLGGGSTGELFFGEGSRLTVL.

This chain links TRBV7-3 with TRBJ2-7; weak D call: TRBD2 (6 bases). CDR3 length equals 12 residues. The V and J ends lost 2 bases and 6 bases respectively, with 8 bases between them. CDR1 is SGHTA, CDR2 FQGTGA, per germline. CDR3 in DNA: TGTGCCAGCAGCTTAGACGGGGGCGAGCAGTACTTC. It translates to CASSLDGGEQYF.

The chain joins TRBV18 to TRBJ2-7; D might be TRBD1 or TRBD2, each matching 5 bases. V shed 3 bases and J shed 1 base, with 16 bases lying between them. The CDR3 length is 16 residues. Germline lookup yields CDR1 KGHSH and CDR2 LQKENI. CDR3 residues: CASSPQTGTASYEQYF. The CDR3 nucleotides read TGTGCCAGCTCACCCCAAACCGGGACGGCGTCCTACGAGCAGTACTTC. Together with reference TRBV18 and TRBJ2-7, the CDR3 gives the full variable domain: NAGVMQNPRHLVRRRGQEARLRCSPMKGHSHVYWYRQLPEEGLKFMVYLQKENIIDESGMPKERFSAEFPKEGPSILRIQQVVRGDSAAYFCASSPQTGTASYEQYFGPGTRLTVT.

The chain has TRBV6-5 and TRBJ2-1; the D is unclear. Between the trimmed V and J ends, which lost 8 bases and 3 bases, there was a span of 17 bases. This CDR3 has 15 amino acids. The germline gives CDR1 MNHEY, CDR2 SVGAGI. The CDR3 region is CASDYTSTNYNEQFF. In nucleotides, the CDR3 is TGTGCCAGCGATTACACCTCCACTAACTACAATGAGCAGTTCTTC.

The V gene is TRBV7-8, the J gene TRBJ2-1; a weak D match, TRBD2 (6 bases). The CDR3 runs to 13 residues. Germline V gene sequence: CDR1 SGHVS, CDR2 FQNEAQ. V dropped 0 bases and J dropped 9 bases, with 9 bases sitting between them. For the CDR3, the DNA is TGTGCCAGCAGCTTAGCGGGGGGTGGTGAGCAGTTCTTC. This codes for CASSLAGGGEQFF.

The CDR3 here is CASSESGTGGFTEAFF. The CDR3 nucleotides read TGCGCCAGCAGTGAGTCCGGGACAGGGGGCTTCACTGAAGCTTTCTTT. The V gene is TRBV10-2, the J gene TRBJ1-1, with 12 positions matching TRBD1. The CDR3 runs to 16 residues. Germline loops: CDR1 WSHSY, CDR2 SAAADI. The V gene end was trimmed by 0 bases and the J gene end by 4 bases; junction bases not matched to a gene: 3.

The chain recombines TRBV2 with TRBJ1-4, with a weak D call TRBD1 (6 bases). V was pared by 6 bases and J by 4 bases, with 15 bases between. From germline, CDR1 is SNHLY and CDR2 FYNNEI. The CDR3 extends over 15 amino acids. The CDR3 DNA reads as TGTGCCAGCAGGGACCACAGGGCCCTTAATGAAAAACTGTTTTTT. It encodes CASRDHRALNEKLFF.

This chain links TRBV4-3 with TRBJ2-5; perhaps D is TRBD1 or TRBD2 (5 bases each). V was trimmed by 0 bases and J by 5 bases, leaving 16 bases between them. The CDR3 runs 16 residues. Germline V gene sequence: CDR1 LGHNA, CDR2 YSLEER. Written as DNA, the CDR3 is TGCGCCAGCAGCCAAGAAAGGGGAGACTATCTGGAGACCCAGTACTTC. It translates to CASSQERGDYLETQYF.

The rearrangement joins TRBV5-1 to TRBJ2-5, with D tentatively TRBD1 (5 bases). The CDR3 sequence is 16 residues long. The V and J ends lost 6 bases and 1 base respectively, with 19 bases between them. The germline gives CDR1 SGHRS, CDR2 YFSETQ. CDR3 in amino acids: CASTYLGATIQETQYF. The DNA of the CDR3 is TGCGCCAGCACCTACCTTGGGGCCACAATCCAAGAGACCCAGTACTTC.

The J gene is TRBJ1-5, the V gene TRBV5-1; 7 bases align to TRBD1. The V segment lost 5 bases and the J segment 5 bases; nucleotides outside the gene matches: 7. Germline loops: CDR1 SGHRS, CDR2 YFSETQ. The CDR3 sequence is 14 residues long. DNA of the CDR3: TGCGCCAGCAGTACAGGGGAGCGACATCAGCCCCAGCATTTT. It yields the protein CASSTGERHQPQHF. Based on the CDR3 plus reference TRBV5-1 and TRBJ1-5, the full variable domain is KAGVTQTPRYLIKTRGQQVTLSCSPISGHRSVSWYQQTPGQGLQFLFEYFSETQRNKGNFPGRFSGRQFSNSRSEMNVSTLELGDSALYLCASSTGERHQPQHFGDGTRLSIL.

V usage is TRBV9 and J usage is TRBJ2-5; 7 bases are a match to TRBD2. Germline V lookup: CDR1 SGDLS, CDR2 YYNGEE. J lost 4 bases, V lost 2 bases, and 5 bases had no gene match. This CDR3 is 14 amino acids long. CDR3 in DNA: TGTGCCAGCAGCGTCCGGGGGGAAGGAGAGACCCAGTACTTC. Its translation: CASSVRGEGETQYF.

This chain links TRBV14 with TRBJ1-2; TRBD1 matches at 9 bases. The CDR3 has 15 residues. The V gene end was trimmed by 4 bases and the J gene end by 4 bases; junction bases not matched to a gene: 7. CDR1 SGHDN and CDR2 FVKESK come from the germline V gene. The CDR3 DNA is TGTGCCAGCAGCCGATTCCGGGACAGGGTCTATGGCTACACCTTC. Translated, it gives CASSRFRDRVYGYTF.

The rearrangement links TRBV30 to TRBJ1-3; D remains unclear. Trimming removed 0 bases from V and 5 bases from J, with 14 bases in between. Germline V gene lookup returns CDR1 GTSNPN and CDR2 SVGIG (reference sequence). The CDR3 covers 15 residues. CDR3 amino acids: CAWSVVGNRRNTIYF. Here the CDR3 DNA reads TGTGCCTGGAGTGTAGTTGGGAATAGACGAAACACCATATATTTT.

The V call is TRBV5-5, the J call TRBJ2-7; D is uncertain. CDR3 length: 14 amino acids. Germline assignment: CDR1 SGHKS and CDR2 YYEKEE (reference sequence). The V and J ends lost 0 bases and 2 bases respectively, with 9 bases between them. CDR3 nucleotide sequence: TGTGCCAGCAGCTTGGTTGGTGCAGCCTACGAGCAGTACTTC. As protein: CASSLVGAAYEQYF.

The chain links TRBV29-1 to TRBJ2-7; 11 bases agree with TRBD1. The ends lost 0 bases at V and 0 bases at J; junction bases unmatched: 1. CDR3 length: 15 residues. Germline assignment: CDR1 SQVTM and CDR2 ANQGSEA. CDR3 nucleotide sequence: TGCAGCGTTGAAGAAGGGACAGGGGGCTCCTACGAGCAGTACTTC. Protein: CSVEEGTGGSYEQYF.

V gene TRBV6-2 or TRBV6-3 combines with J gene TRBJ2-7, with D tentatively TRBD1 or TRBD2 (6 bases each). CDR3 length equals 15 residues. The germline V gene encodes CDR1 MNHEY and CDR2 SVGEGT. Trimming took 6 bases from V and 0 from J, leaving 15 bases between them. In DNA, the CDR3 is TGTGCCAGCAGCCCGGGGGCCTATCTCTCCTACGAGCAGTACTTC. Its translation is CASSPGAYLSYEQYF.

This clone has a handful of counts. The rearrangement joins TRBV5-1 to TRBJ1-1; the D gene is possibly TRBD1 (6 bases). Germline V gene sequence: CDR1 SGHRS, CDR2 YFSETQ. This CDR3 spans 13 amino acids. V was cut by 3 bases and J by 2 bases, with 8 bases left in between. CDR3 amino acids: CASSSGHNTEAFF. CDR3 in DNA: TGCGCCAGCAGCTCGGGACACAACACTGAAGCTTTCTTT. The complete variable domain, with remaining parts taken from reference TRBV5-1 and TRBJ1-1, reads KAGVTQTPRYLIKTRGQQVTLSCSPISGHRSVSWYQQTPGQGLQFLFEYFSETQRNKGNFPGRFSGRQFSNSRSEMNVSTLELGDSALYLCASSSGHNTEAFFGQGTRLTVV.

The chain's CDR3 is CASSQVGPDPTNIQYF. The CDR3 nucleotides read TGCGCCAGCAGCCAAGTGGGTCCCGACCCTACAAACATTCAGTACTTC. The chain is built from TRBV4-1 and TRBJ2-4; unclear D gene. The germline CDR1 and CDR2 sequences are MGHRA and YSYEKL. The ends were cut back, 1 base at V and 6 bases at J, with 16 bases in the middle. CDR3 size: 16 residues.

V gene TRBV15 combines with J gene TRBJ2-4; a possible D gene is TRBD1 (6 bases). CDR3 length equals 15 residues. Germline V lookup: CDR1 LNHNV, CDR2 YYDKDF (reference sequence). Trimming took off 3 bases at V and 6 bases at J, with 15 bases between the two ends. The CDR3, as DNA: TGTGCCACCAGCAGTGGAACGGACAGCGTAAACATTCAGTACTTC. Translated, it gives CATSSGTDSVNIQYF.

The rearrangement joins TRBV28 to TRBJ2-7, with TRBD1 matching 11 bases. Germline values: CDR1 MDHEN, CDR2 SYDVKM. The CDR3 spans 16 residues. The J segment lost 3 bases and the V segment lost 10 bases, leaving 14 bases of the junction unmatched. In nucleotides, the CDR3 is TGTGCCACCAAGAGGAGCGCCGGGACAGGGGGCTACGAGCAGTACTTC. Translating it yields CATKRSAGTGGYEQYF.

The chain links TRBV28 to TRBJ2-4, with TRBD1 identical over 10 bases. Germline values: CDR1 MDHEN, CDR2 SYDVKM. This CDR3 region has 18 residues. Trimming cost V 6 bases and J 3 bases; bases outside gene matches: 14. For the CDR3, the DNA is TGTGCCAGCAGATCCGGGACAGGGGTTTCATTAGTCAAAAACATTCAGTACTTC. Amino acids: CASRSGTGVSLVKNIQYF.

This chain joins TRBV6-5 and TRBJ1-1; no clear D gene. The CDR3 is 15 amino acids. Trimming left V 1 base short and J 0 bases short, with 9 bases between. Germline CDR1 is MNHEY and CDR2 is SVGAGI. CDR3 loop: CASSYWGGVNTEAFF. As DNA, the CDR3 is TGTGCCAGCAGTTACTGGGGTGGGGTGAACACTGAAGCTTTCTTT.